A single sample is the source of the 31 T cell receptor beta chains below, sequenced in a study of blood T cells in healthy people across ages. The use of a sample-barcoded 5' primer and a J-beta primer mix characterized a second PCR of 7 to 11 cycles. TCRdb ran MiXCR on the 5' RACE reads and lists one entry per CDR3 protein. The sample includes about 560,000 distinct CDR3 sequences, about 28% of them seen just once. The data were also submitted as part of a second study, on T cells of mothers and their children.

Sequencing was carried out using blood. The receptors derive from a boy under 10 years old in good health.

CDR3 in amino acids: CASSAPLGGQETQYF. The CDR3, as DNA: TGTGCCAGCAGCGCCCCCTTGGGGGGCCAAGAGACCCAGTACTTC. The rearrangement joins TRBV7-2 to TRBJ2-5; possible D gene TRBD2, 6 bases. Germline CDR1 SGHTA, CDR2 FQGNSA. CDR3 length: 15 residues. V was shortened by 5 bases and J by 1 base, with 14 bases between the two germline ends.

This clonotype was seen only a few times. The chain couples TRBV5-5 to TRBJ2-7, with 13 bases fitting TRBD2. Trimming at V came to 4 bases and at J to 1 base, leaving 2 bases not matched to a gene. The CDR3 has 15 amino acids. Germline-derived CDR1 and CDR2 are SGHKS and YYEKEE (reference sequence). CDR3: CASSKGLAGSYEQYF. In nucleotides, the CDR3 is TGTGCCAGCAGCAAGGGACTAGCGGGATCCTACGAGCAGTACTTC.

The rearrangement joins TRBV9 to TRBJ1-5; 8 bases align to TRBD1. The CDR3 has 15 amino acids. Germline values: CDR1 SGDLS, CDR2 YYNGEE. With V trimmed by 1 base and J by 7 bases, 7 bases remained unmatched. CDR3 coding DNA: TGTGCCAGCAGCGTACAGGGGGCCGATGGACAGCCCCAGCATTTT. This sequence encodes CASSVQGADGQPQHF.

This clonotype was recorded a few times. The genes are TRBV6-5 and TRBJ2-3, with 12 bases identical to TRBD2. The J segment lost 0 bases and the V segment lost 2 bases, leaving 6 bases of the junction unmatched. Germline assignment: CDR1 MNHEY and CDR2 SVGAGI. This CDR3 comprises 18 residues. CDR3 in DNA: TGTGCCAGCAGTTACCGCCTCGGACTAGCGGGGAGCACAGATACGCAGTATTTT. As protein: CASSYRLGLAGSTDTQYF.

A few counts support this clonotype. The chain is built from TRBV5-1 and TRBJ2-3; D is uncertain. Per the germline V gene, CDR1 is SGHRS and CDR2 is YFSETQ. This CDR3 spans 13 amino acids. V was shortened by 0 bases and J by 9 bases, with 11 bases between the two germline ends. CDR3 loop: CASSLDRGPTQYF. In DNA, the CDR3 is TGCGCCAGCAGCTTGGACCGAGGACCCACGCAGTATTTT. The full variable domain, rest sourced from reference TRBV5-1 and TRBJ2-3, is KAGVTQTPRYLIKTRGQQVTLSCSPISGHRSVSWYQQTPGQGLQFLFEYFSETQRNKGNFPGRFSGRQFSNSRSEMNVSTLELGDSALYLCASSLDRGPTQYFGPGTRLTVL.

This chain connects TRBV7-9 to TRBJ2-1, with 7 bases matching TRBD2. Near its end, the DNA agrees better with TRBJ2-5, so the J call may be wrong. This CDR3 is built from 9 residues. Germline CDR1 is SEHNR and CDR2 is FQNEAQ (reference sequence). The CDR3 DNA is TGTGTCGGGGGGGAGACCCAGTACTTC. Protein sequence: CVGGETQYF.

This sequence joins TRBV29-1 and TRBJ1-2, with 7 bases that match TRBD1. The CDR3 length is 14 residues. Per germline, CDR1 SQVTM and CDR2 ANQGSEA. Germline trimming cut 3 bases from V and 0 bases from J; bases unmatched to any gene: 4. The CDR3 spells CSVDMQGANYGYTF. The CDR3 nucleotides are TGCAGCGTTGATATGCAGGGGGCTAACTATGGCTACACCTTC.

The chain couples TRBV5-1 to TRBJ2-7; D tentatively reads TRBD1 or TRBD2 (5 bases each). Germline V gene data show CDR1 as SGHRS and CDR2 as YFSETQ. The germline V and J ends were trimmed by 4 bases and 6 bases, with 11 bases remaining between them. The CDR3 totals 12 residues. The CDR3 region is CASSLAGTEQYF. CDR3 DNA sequence: TGCGCCAGCAGCCTGGCAGGGACCGAGCAGTACTTC.

The rearrangement joins TRBV7-8 to TRBJ2-2; D gene unclear. V was cut by 7 bases and J by 8 bases, with 8 bases left in between. Germline V gives CDR1 SGHVS, CDR2 FQNEAQ. CDR3 size: 11 residues. The CDR3 loop is CASTARGELFF. In nucleotides, the CDR3 is TGTGCCAGCACCGCGAGAGGGGAGCTGTTTTTT. Using reference TRBV7-8 and TRBJ2-2 for the parts outside the CDR3, the full variable domain is GAGVSQSPRYKVAKRGQDVALRCDPISGHVSLFWYQQALGQGPEFLTYFQNEAQLDKSGLPSDRFFAERPEGSVSTLKIQRTQQEDSAVYLCASTARGELFFGEGSRLTVL.

This clonotype was found a few times. The chain uses TRBV12-3 or TRBV12-4 and TRBJ1-1; D gene uncertain. The CDR3 loop spans 14 amino acids. V lost 0 bases, J lost 1 base, and 6 bases lay in between. This CDR3 reads CASSLAVGNTEAFF. CDR3 DNA sequence: TGTGCCAGCAGTTTAGCGGTCGGGAACACTGAAGCTTTCTTT.

The genes are TRBV11-2 and TRBJ2-1; unclear D gene. The CDR3 runs to 17 residues. Per germline, CDR1 SGHAT and CDR2 FQNNGV. With 0 bases removed from V and 8 bases from J, the gap between germline ends came to 20 bases. CDR3 in amino acids: CASSLDKSRARLHEQFF. The DNA for the CDR3 is TGTGCCAGCAGCTTAGATAAGTCCAGAGCGAGGTTGCATGAGCAGTTCTTC.

This clonotype appeared many times. The V call is TRBV7-2, the J call TRBJ2-2, with D hard to call. Germline assignment: CDR1 SGHTA and CDR2 FQGNSA. The CDR3 loop spans 15 amino acids. Trimming removed 4 bases at V and 7 bases at J, with 16 bases between. The CDR3 spells CASSSPRLGVGELFF. Written as DNA, the CDR3 is TGTGCCAGCAGCTCACCCCGACTTGGGGTCGGGGAGCTGTTTTTT.

This chain uses TRBV7-9 with TRBJ2-5; TRBD1 agrees at 7 bases. This CDR3 is 16 amino acids long. Germline V gene sequence: CDR1 SEHNR, CDR2 FQNEAQ (reference sequence). V lost 4 bases to trimming and J lost 5 bases; unmatched junction nucleotides: 13. The CDR3 sequence: CASSSRQGVLFETQYF. The CDR3 coding sequence is TGTGCCAGCAGCTCGAGGCAGGGGGTGCTTTTTGAGACCCAGTACTTC.

This clonotype was picked up a small number of times. The chain employs TRBV28 and TRBJ2-1; TRBD1 matches 9 bases. The closer fit of TRBJ2-7 to the DNA end suggests the J call may be wrong. This CDR3 is 16 amino acids long. The germline V gene encodes CDR1 MDHEN and CDR2 SYDVKM. CDR3 sequence reads: CASSFSIGTGPYEQYF. The DNA of the CDR3 is TGTGCCAGCAGTTTCTCCATAGGGACAGGGCCCTACGAGCAGTACTTC.

This clonotype was detected a few times. V is TRBV27 and J is TRBJ2-7; 13 bases fit TRBD2. Per germline, CDR1 MNHEY and CDR2 SMNVEV (reference sequence). CDR3 length: 15 amino acids. After removal of 5 bases from V and 4 bases from J, the junction contained 5 bases not matched to a gene. Here the CDR3 reads CASSLGLAGSYEQYF. In nucleotides, the CDR3 is TGTGCCAGCAGTCTGGGACTAGCGGGGTCATACGAGCAGTACTTC.

This chain uses TRBV7-2 with TRBJ2-5, with D perhaps TRBD2 (5 bases). CDR1 and CDR2 (germline): SGHTA, FQGNSA. This CDR3 is built from 15 residues. V was trimmed by 1 base and J by 3 bases, leaving 12 bases between them. Here the CDR3 reads CASSLGRMEEETQYF. DNA for the CDR3: TGTGCCAGCAGCTTAGGGCGGATGGAGGAAGAGACCCAGTACTTC.

This clonotype was seen a few times. The chain couples TRBV5-5 to TRBJ2-5; D gene ambiguous. The J call is in doubt because the DNA end fits TRBJ2-1 better. CDR1 is SGHKS and CDR2 is YYEKEE in the germline V gene (reference sequence). CDR3 size: 16 residues. The CDR3 DNA follows: TGTGCCAGCAGCCCGGAAGGTCCCGGCTCGCACAATGAGCAGTTCTTC. Translation: CASSPEGPGSHNEQFF.

The gene calls are TRBV20-1 and TRBJ1-4; TRBD1 matches at 9 bases. There are 14 residues in the CDR3. Unmatched junction bases numbered 6, after V lost 4 bases and J lost 6 bases. Germline V gene lookup returns CDR1 DFQATT and CDR2 SNEGSKA (reference sequence). As DNA, the CDR3 is TGCAGTGCTACCCGACAGGGGGTGGATGAAAAACTGTTTTTT. It translates to CSATRQGVDEKLFF.

This clonotype appeared a few times. This sequence joins TRBV29-1 and TRBJ1-1, with D possibly being TRBD1 (6 bases). The V gene's germline CDR1 is SQVTM and CDR2 ANQGSEA. This CDR3 is 16 amino acids long. Trimming shortened V by 4 bases and J by 0 bases, and 18 bases separated the two germline ends. CDR3 DNA sequence: TGCAGCGTTGTCCCCGGGGGGGCGTACATGAACACTGAAGCTTTCTTT. This sequence encodes CSVVPGGAYMNTEAFF.

This clonotype was detected only a few times. The chain couples TRBV12-3 or TRBV12-4 to TRBJ2-5, with TRBD1 matching 8 bases. V shed 6 bases and J 6 bases; nucleotides not matched to a gene: 6. This CDR3 comprises 13 residues. The CDR3 sequence: CASSWTGRKTQYF. DNA for the CDR3: TGTGCCAGCAGCTGGACAGGGAGGAAGACCCAGTACTTC.

This clonotype came up a few times. The chain links TRBV15 to TRBJ1-5; weak D call: TRBD1 (6 bases). Germline V gives CDR1 LNHNV, CDR2 YYDKDF (reference sequence). This CDR3 region has 13 residues. The germline V and J ends were trimmed by 5 bases and 4 bases, with 9 bases remaining between them. The CDR3 here is CATSGTQNQPQHF. CDR3 nucleotide sequence: TGTGCCACCAGCGGGACACAGAATCAGCCCCAGCATTTT.

The J gene is TRBJ2-5, the V gene TRBV9, with 10 bases identical to TRBD2. V lost 3 bases and J lost 2; bases outside the gene matches: 4. The length of the CDR3 is 15 residues. Germline V gene sequence: CDR1 SGDLS, CDR2 YYNGEE. As DNA, the CDR3 is TGTGCCAGCAGCGCGGGACTAGCGACTCAAGAGACCCAGTACTTC. This translates into CASSAGLATQETQYF. Looking up the rest from reference TRBV9 and TRBJ2-5 gives the full variable domain: DSGVTQTPKHLITATGQRVTLRCSPRSGDLSVYWYQQSLDQGLQFLIQYYNGEERAKGNILERFSAQQFPDLHSELNLSSLELGDSALYFCASSAGLATQETQYFGPGTRLLVL.

The chain carries TRBV5-5 and TRBJ2-5; D is undetermined. In germline, CDR1 is SGHKS, CDR2 YYEKEE (reference sequence). V was clipped by 0 bases and J by 2 bases, with 11 bases between them. CDR3 length: 15 amino acids. The DNA for the CDR3 is TGTGCCAGCAGCTTGGATCATCAGTTACAAGAGACCCAGTACTTC. Translated, it gives CASSLDHQLQETQYF.

V usage is TRBV3-1 and J usage is TRBJ2-5; no definite D call. The better agreement between TRBJ2-7 and the DNA end casts doubt on the J call. This CDR3 region has 14 residues. Germline V gene data show CDR1 as LGHDT and CDR2 as YNNKEL (reference sequence). The CDR3 loop is CASIIRAKEYEQYF. The CDR3, as DNA: TGTGCCAGCATCATCCGGGCCAAGGAATACGAGCAGTACTTC.

This clonotype was counted only a few times. The CDR3 loop is CASSLGLTKGYTF. The CDR3 bases are TGTGCCAGCAGCTTAGGCCTAACTAAAGGCTACACCTTC. The chain recombines TRBV11-2 with TRBJ1-2, with no clear D. Per the germline V gene, CDR1 is SGHAT and CDR2 is FQNNGV. Trimming stripped 1 base from V and 8 bases from J, with 11 bases between. This CDR3 contains 13 residues. The full variable domain, rest sourced from reference TRBV11-2 and TRBJ1-2, is EAGVAQSPRYKIIEKRQSVAFWCNPISGHATLYWYQQILGQGPKLLIQFQNNGVVDDSQLPKDRFSAERLKGVDSTLKIQPAKLEDSAVYLCASSLGLTKGYTFGSGTRLTVV.

This clonotype was recorded a few times. The CDR3 DNA sequence: TGTGCCAGCAGCGCCACAGGGGTGAGCGAAAAACTGTTTTTT. As protein: CASSATGVSEKLFF. The rearrangement uses TRBV7-2 and TRBJ1-4; 7 bases match TRBD1. J was trimmed by 8 bases and V by 5 bases; bases with no gene match: 8. In germline, CDR1 is SGHTA, CDR2 FQGNSA. The CDR3 is made up of 14 amino acids.

This clonotype was observed a handful of times. The rearrangement links TRBV29-1 to TRBJ2-4, with 8 bases lining up with TRBD2. V lost 6 bases, J lost 1 base, and 5 bases stayed unmatched. The length of the CDR3 is 14 residues. Per the germline V gene, CDR1 is SQVTM and CDR2 is ANQGSEA. The CDR3 is CSVATSVAKNIQYF. In DNA, the CDR3 is TGCAGCGTGGCGACTAGCGTGGCCAAAAACATTCAGTACTTC.

This chain links TRBV10-3 with TRBJ1-1; 7 nucleotides line up with TRBD1. V trimming: 8 bases; J trimming: 3 bases; junction bases outside the gene matches: 9. In germline, CDR1 is ENHRY, CDR2 SYGVKD. The CDR3 runs to 14 residues. CDR3 nucleotide sequence: TGTGCCATCGGGGGACAGACACTTGACACTGAAGCTTTCTTT. Protein product: CAIGGQTLDTEAFF.

This clonotype has more than one count but fewer than ten. The V call is TRBV11-1, the J call TRBJ1-4; D is possibly TRBD1 (6 bases). Trimming cost V 5 bases and J 0 bases, with 22 bases left between them. The germline CDR1 and CDR2 sequences are SGHAT and FQDESV (reference sequence). This CDR3 region has 19 residues. CDR3 DNA sequence: TGTGCCAGCAGCCCGTACCGATATTCCGGGACACCAACTAATGAAAAACTGTTTTTT. Translated: CASSPYRYSGTPTNEKLFF.

This clonotype was seen only a few times. The chain uses TRBV3-1 and TRBJ2-6, with D perhaps TRBD2 (5 bases). Per the germline V gene, CDR1 is LGHDT and CDR2 is YNNKEL (reference sequence). There are 17 residues in the CDR3. V was shortened by 4 bases and J by 0 bases, with 13 bases between the two germline ends. CDR3 sequence: CASSRSPGNSGANVLTF. In DNA, the CDR3 is TGTGCCAGCAGCCGAAGCCCGGGGAACTCTGGGGCCAACGTCCTGACTTTC.

The gene calls are TRBV5-6 and TRBJ1-1; D unclear. Germline V lookup: CDR1 SGHDT, CDR2 YYEEEE. Trimming shortened V by 1 base and J by 1 base, and 8 bases separated the two germline ends. The CDR3 length is 14 residues. CDR3 in amino acids: CASSLKGWNTEAFF. In DNA form, the CDR3 reads TGTGCCAGCAGCTTGAAAGGTTGGAACACTGAAGCTTTCTTT.